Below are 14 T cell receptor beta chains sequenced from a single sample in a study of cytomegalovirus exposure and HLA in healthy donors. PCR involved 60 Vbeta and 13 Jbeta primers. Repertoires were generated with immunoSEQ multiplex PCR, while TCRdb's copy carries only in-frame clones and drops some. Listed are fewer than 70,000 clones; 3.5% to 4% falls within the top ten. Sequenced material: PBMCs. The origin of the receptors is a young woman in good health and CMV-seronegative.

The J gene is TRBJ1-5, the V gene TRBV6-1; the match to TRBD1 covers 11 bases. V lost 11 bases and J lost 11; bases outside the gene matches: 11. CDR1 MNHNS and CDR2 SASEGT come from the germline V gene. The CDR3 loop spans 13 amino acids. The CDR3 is CAGGTGGNGAQHF. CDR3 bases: TGTGCCGGAGGGACAGGGGGGAATGGAGCCCAGCATTTT.

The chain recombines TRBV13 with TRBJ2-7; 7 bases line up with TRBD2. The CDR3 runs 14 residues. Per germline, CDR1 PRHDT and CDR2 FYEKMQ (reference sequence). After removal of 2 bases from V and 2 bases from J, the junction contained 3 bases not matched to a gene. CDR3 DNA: TGTGCCAGCAGCTTACTCGGGAGGCCCTACGAGCAGTACTTC. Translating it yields CASSLLGRPYEQYF.

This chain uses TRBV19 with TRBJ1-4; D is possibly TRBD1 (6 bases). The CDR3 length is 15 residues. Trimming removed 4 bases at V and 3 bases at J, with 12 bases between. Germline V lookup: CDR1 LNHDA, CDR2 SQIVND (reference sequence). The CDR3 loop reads CASSTQGRANEKLFF. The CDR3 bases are TGTGCCAGTAGTACCCAGGGGAGGGCTAATGAAAAACTGTTTTTT.

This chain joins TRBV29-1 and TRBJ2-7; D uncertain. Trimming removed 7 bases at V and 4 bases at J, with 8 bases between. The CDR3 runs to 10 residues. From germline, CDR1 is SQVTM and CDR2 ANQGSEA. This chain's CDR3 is CSALDYEQYF. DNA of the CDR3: TGCAGCGCCTTAGATTACGAGCAGTACTTC.

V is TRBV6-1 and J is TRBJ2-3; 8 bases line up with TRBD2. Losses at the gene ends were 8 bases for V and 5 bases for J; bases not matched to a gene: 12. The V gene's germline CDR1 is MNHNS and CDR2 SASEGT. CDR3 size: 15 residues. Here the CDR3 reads CASGEGGGRIDTQYF. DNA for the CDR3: TGTGCCAGCGGGGAGGGCGGGGGGCGAATAGATACGCAGTATTTT.

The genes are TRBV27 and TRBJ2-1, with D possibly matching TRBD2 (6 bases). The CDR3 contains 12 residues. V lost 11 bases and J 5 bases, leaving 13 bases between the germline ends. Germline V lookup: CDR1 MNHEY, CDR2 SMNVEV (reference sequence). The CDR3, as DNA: TGTGCCGTAGTCTGGGGGGACAATGAGCAGTTCTTC. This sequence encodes CAVVWGDNEQFF.

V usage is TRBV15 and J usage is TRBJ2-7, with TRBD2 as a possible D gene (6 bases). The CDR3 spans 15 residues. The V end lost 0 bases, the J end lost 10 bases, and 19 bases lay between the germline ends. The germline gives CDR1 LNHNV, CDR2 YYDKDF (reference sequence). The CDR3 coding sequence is TGTGCCACCAGCAGAGACCCAGGGCTTGCGGGGAAACAGTACTTC. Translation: CATSRDPGLAGKQYF.

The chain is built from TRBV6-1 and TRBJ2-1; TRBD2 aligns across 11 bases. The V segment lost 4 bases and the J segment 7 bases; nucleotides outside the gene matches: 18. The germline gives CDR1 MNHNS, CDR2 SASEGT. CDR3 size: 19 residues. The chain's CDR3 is CASSGTSGSAGGWANEQFF. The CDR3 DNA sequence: TGTGCCAGCAGTGGCACTAGCGGGAGTGCGGGGGGTTGGGCGAATGAGCAGTTCTTC.

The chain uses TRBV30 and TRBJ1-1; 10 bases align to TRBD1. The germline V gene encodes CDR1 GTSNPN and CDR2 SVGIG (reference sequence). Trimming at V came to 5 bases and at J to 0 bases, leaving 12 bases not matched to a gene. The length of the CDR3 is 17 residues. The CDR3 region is CAWEEGDRGQVNTEAFF. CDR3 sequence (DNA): TGTGCCTGGGAAGAGGGGGACAGGGGCCAAGTGAACACTGAAGCTTTCTTT.

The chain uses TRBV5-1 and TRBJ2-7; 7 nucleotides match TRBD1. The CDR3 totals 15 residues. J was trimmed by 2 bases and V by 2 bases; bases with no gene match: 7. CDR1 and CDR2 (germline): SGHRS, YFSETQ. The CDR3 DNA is TGCGCCAGCAGCTTTACCGGGACAGAAACCTACGAGCAGTACTTC. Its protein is CASSFTGTETYEQYF.

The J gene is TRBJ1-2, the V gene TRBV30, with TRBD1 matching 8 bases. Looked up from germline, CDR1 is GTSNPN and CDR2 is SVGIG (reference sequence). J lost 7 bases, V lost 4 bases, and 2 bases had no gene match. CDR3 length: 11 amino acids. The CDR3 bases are TGTGCCTGGACAGGGGGCGCTGGCTACACCTTC. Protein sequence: CAWTGGAGYTF.

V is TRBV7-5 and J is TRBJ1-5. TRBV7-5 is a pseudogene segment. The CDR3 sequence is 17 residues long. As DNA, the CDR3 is TGTGTCAGAAGCTCCCGCGTCGGGAATCCTAGCAATCAGCCCCAGCATTTT. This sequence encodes CVRSSRVGNPSNQPQHF.

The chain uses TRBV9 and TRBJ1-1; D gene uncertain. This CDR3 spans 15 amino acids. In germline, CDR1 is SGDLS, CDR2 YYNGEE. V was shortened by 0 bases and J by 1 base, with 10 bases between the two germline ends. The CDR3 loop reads CASSVVGRKNTEAFF. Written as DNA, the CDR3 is TGTGCCAGCAGCGTAGTGGGCAGGAAGAACACTGAAGCTTTCTTT.

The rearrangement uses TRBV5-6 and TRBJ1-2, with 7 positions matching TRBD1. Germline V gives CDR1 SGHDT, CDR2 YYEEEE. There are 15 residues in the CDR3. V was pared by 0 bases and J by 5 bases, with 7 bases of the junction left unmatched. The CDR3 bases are TGTGCCAGCAGCTTGGGGACAGGAGTAGCGTATGGCTACACCTTC. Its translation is CASSLGTGVAYGYTF.